This entry features one TCR beta chain sequence. This sample is part of a study of blood T cell repertoires in COVID-19. Study summary: Italy, Spain and the United States were the sources of the convalescent and acute COVID-19 samples.

Original methodology: Reference gene primer amplification gave estimated nucleated cell counts. Libraries were prepared by immunoSEQ multiplex PCR; TCRdb keeps only in-frame clonotypes and omits some of them. V, J and clone size were drawn from that table, and D and trimming were deduced from the DNA. The sample lists some 200,000 clones; more than 70% were seen once. CDR1 MGHRA and CDR2 YSYEKL come from the germline V gene. The CDR3 sequence is 16 residues long. Trimming removed 3 bases from V and 1 base from J; junction bases left unmatched: 8. The material sequenced was PBMCs or T cells enriched from blood (not recorded which). This chain uses TRBV4-1 with TRBJ1-2, with 7 bases fitting TRBD1. The TCR was taken from a woman younger than 30 who had recovered from COVID-19. CDR3 residues: CASSHISDRHNYGYTF. The CDR3 DNA follows: TGCGCCAGCAGCCATATATCGGACAGGCATAACTATGGCTACACCTTC.